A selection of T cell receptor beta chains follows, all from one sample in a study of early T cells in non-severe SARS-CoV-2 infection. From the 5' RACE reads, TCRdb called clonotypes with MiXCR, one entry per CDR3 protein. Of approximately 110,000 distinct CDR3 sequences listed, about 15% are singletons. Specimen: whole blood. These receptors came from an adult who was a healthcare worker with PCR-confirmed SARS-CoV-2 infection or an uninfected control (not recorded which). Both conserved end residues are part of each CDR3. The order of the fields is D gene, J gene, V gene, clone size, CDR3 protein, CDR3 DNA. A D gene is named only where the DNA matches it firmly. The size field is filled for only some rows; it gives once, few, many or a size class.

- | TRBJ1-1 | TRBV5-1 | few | CASSSNLAATEAFF | TGCGCCAGCAGCTCCAATTTGGCGGCCACTGAAGCTTTCTTT
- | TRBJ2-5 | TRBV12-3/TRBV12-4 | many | CASSFGGIETQYF | TGTGCCAGCAGTTTCGGGGGTATCGAGACCCAGTACTTC
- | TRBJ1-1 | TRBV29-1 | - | CSATGHLNTEAFF | TGCAGCGCCACTGGACACCTGAACACTGAAGCTTTCTTT
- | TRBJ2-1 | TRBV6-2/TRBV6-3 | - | CASRDLRSSGGQFF | TGTGCCAGCAGGGACCTTCGCTCCTCCGGGGGGCAGTTCTTC
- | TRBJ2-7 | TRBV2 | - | CASSESLLGDHEQYF | TGTGCCAGCAGTGAATCCCTGTTAGGGGACCACGAGCAGTACTTC
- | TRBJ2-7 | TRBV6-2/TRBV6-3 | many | CASSRIYEQYF | TGTGCCAGCAGTCGAATTTACGAGCAGTACTTC
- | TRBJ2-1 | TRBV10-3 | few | CAISEPSSNEQFF | TGTGCCATCAGTGAGCCTAGCTCCAATGAGCAGTTCTTC
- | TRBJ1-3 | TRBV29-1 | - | CSVRHGGTVNTIYF | TGCAGCGTACGACACGGAGGGACGGTCAACACCATATATTTT
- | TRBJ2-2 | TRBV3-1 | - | CASSFLLSRNTGELFF | TGTGCCAGCAGCTTCCTTTTAAGCCGTAACACCGGGGAGCTGTTTTTT
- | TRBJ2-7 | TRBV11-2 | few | CASSLIGTQVGNEQYF | TGTGCCAGCAGCTTAATAGGGACACAGGTCGGGAACGAGCAGTACTTC
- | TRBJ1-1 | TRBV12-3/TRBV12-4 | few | CASSLARSEAFF | TGTGCCAGCAGTTTAGCACGTAGTGAAGCTTTCTTT
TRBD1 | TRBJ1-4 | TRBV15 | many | CATSRSRQGATNEKLFF | TGTGCCACCAGCAGGAGCAGACAGGGGGCAACTAATGAAAAACTGTTTTTT
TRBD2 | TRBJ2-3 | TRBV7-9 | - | CASSLAEGLASDTQYF | TGTGCCAGCAGCTTAGCTGAGGGACTAGCCTCAGATACGCAGTATTTT
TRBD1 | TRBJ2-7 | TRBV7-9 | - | CASSLAGQGFGEQYF | TGTGCCAGCAGCTTAGCGGGACAGGGTTTCGGCGAGCAGTACTTC
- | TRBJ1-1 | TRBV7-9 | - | CASSVQGRVEAFF | TGTGCCAGCAGCGTCCAGGGGCGCGTAGAAGCTTTCTTT
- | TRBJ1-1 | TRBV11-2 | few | CASSLAWTATEAFF | TGTGCCAGCAGCTTAGCTTGGACAGCCACTGAAGCTTTCTTT
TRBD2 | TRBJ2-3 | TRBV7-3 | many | CASSFSSSGGTQYF | TGTGCCAGCAGCTTCAGTTCTAGCGGCGGAACGCAGTATTTT
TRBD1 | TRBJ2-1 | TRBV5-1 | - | CASSPEWTGDEQFF | TGCGCCAGCAGCCCCGAATGGACAGGGGATGAGCAGTTCTTC
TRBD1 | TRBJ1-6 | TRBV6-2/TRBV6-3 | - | CASSYSTGTGSAPLHF | TGTGCCAGCAGTTACTCGACCGGGACAGGGTCTGCACCCCTCCACTTT
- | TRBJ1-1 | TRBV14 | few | CASSQSRRRNTEAFF | TGTGCCAGCAGCCAAAGCCGCAGGAGGAACACTGAAGCTTTCTTT
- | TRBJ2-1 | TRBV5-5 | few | CASSSSPDRNYEQFF | TGTGCCAGCAGCTCTTCCCCCGACAGGAACTATGAGCAGTTCTTC
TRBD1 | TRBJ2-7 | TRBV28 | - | CASSPGTGFSYEQYF | TGTGCCAGCAGCCCGGGGACAGGTTTTTCCTACGAGCAGTACTTC
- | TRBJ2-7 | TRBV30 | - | CALMGFSYEQYF | TGTGCCTTAATGGGCTTCTCCTACGAGCAGTACTTC
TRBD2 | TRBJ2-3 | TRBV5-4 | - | CASSLEAGGTDTQYF | TGTGCCAGCAGCTTGGAGGCGGGGGGCACAGATACGCAGTATTTT
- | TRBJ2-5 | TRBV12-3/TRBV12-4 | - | CASSLVRYGTQYF | TGTGCCAGCAGTTTGGTTCGGTATGGGACCCAGTACTTC
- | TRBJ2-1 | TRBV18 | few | CASSPPVGSDEQFF | TGTGCCAGCTCACCACCGGTGGGGAGTGATGAGCAGTTCTTC
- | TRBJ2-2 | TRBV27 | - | CASSFSVTGELFF | TGTGCCAGCAGTTTCTCCGTCACCGGGGAGCTGTTTTTT